Included here is one T cell receptor beta chain sequence, with context. The target antigen is unknown. The CDR3 runs to 15 residues. V was cut by 7 bases and J by 0 bases, with 13 bases left in between. TCRdb called the reads again in MiXCR, with one record for every CDR3 protein. Of about 210,000 distinct CDR3 sequences listed, 6.5% are singletons. This sample is part of a study of T cell repertoires in cytomegalovirus infection. Study-level background: It was the public TCR beta signatures that indicated both CMV infection and matching HLA type.

The study's findings and limits: Individuals carrying CMV plus the relevant HLA were identified by cumulative frequency of public TCR beta families. Ex vivo, HLA-C-restricted CMV-specific TCR beta clonotypes prevailed over the rest of the response.

V gene TRBV23-1 combines with J gene TRBJ1-3; D is perhaps TRBD1 (5 bases). TRBV23-1 is identified as an open reading frame with a role that is uncertain. Specimen: PBMCs. The receptor was isolated from a human donor in good health (CMV status not recorded). Some clones in this sample may be carry-over from other donors' samples. The CDR3 DNA sequence: TGCGCCAGCAACCCCTGGGGGAGCTCTGGAAACACCATATATTTT. Translating gives CASNPWGSSGNTIYF.